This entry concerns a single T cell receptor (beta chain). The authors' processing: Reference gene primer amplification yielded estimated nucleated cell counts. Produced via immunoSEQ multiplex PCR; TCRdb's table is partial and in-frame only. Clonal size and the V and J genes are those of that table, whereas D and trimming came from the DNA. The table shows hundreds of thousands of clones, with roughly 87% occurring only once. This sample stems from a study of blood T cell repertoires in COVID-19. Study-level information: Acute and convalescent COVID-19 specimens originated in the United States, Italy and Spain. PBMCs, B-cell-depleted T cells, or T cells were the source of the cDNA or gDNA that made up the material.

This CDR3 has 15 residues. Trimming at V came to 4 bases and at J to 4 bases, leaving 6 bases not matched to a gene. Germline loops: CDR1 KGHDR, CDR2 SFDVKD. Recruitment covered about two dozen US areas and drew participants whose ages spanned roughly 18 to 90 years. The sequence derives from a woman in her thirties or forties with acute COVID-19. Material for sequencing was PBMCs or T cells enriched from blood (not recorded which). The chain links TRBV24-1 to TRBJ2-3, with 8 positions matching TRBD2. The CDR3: CATSDLSGGADTQYF. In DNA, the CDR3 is TGTGCCACCAGTGACCTAAGCGGGGGTGCAGATACGCAGTATTTT.